This T cell receptor beta chain was sequenced in a study of B cell selection in AIRE deficiency. Profiling relied on immunoSEQ multiplex PCR, and the TCRdb table lists in-frame clones only, not all of them. The data show about 23,000 clones, 97% seen once. The CDR3 has 15 amino acids. The ends were cut back, 5 bases at V and 8 bases at J, with 19 bases in the middle. Germline CDR1 is SGHTA and CDR2 is FQGNSA. Sorting defined conventional CD4 T cells as CD4+CD127+. Points from the study as a whole: Shared Treg sequences were biased toward short CDR3s with few non-templated nucleotide insertions.

Turning to this clone: The antigen is unknown.

The clonotype comes from a human donor with AIRE deficiency. Input material: conventional CD4+ T cells sorted from PBMCs. The chain links TRBV7-2 to TRBJ2-1; D not certain. The CDR3 nucleotides read TGTGCCAGCAGCCCCTCCCAGCGCGAGCATGATGAGCAGTTCTTC. Encoded protein: CASSPSQREHDEQFF.